These 21 T cell receptor beta chains were all obtained from the same sample, sequenced in a study of T cell changes during pregnancy in multiple sclerosis. Data came from immunoSEQ multiplex PCR; TCRdb stores just in-frame clones and leaves some out. The sample shows about 99,000 clones, approximately 94% of them seen only once. The starting material was peripheral blood, obtained after pregnancy. The source of these receptors is a female donor with multiple sclerosis, enrolled in a pregnancy study.

This chain links TRBV4-1 with TRBJ2-3, with 7 bases identical to TRBD2. The CDR3 is made up of 13 amino acids. Germline V gene data show CDR1 as MGHRA and CDR2 as YSYEKL. After removal of 0 bases from V and 9 bases from J, the junction contained 3 bases not matched to a gene. CDR3 sequence: CASSQEGGLTQYF. CDR3 sequence (DNA): TGCGCCAGCAGCCAAGAGGGGGGACTAACGCAGTATTTT.

The gene calls are TRBV5-5 and TRBJ2-7; the D is unclear. The CDR3 covers 15 residues. Trimming removed 0 bases at V and 2 bases at J, with 12 bases between. The germline gives CDR1 SGHKS, CDR2 YYEKEE (reference sequence). CDR3 sequence (DNA): TGTGCCAGCAGCTTGGGCCAGGCGAACCCCTACGAGCAGTACTTC. Translation: CASSLGQANPYEQYF.

The V and J genes are TRBV18 and TRBJ1-2; 8 bases are shared with TRBD1. Germline CDR1 and CDR2: KGHSH and LQKENI. The CDR3 sequence is 11 residues long. V trimming: 3 bases; J trimming: 10 bases; junction bases outside the gene matches: 1. The CDR3 region has the DNA TGTGCCAGCTCACCGGGACAGGACTACACCTTC. This sequence encodes CASSPGQDYTF.

This sequence joins TRBV20-1 and TRBJ1-3; D is ambiguous. CDR1 is DFQATT, CDR2 SNEGSKA, per germline (reference sequence). Trimming took 7 bases from V and 0 from J, leaving 4 bases between them. This CDR3 region has 11 residues. CDR3 in DNA: TGCAGTGTAAACTCTGGAAACACCATATATTTT. Translation: CSVNSGNTIYF.

J is TRBJ2-7 and V is TRBV7-6, with a tentative D call TRBD1 (6 bases). Germline V gene sequence: CDR1 SGHVS, CDR2 FNYEAQ. Trimming cost V 4 bases and J 0 bases, with 19 bases left between them. The CDR3 is made up of 17 amino acids. Here the CDR3 DNA reads TGTGCCAGCAGCTCCCCAGCTGGATTCAGGGGCTCCTACGAGCAGTACTTC. Translation: CASSSPAGFRGSYEQYF. The full variable domain, with the rest looked up from reference TRBV7-6 and TRBJ2-7, is GAGVSQSPRYKVTKRGQDVALRCDPISGHVSLYWYRQALGQGPEFLTYFNYEAQQDKSGLPNDRFSAERPEGSISTLTIQRTEQRDSAMYRCASSSPAGFRGSYEQYFGPGTRLTVT.

The chain is built from TRBV29-1 and TRBJ2-1; 8 bases match TRBD2. CDR1 is SQVTM and CDR2 is ANQGSEA in the germline V gene. This CDR3 region has 16 residues. V was pared by 6 bases and J by 0 bases, with 10 bases of the junction left unmatched. The CDR3 region is CSVIHPAGGSYNEQFF. In DNA, the CDR3 is TGCAGCGTCATACACCCGGCGGGGGGCTCCTACAATGAGCAGTTCTTC.

V is TRBV12-5 and J is TRBJ1-5, with a weak D call TRBD1 (6 bases). The CDR3 covers 15 residues. CDR1 and CDR2 from the germline V gene are LGHNT and FRNRAP. Trimming took off 1 base at V and 4 bases at J, with 11 bases between the two ends. CDR3 protein: CASGLGKGGNQPQHF. The CDR3 nucleotides read TGTGCTAGTGGTTTGGGGAAAGGGGGTAATCAGCCCCAGCATTTT.

V is TRBV27 and J is TRBJ2-7, with D unclear. Trimming removed 6 bases from V and 0 bases from J, with 6 bases in between. Germline V lookup: CDR1 MNHEY, CDR2 SMNVEV (reference sequence). The CDR3 runs to 12 residues. CDR3 DNA: TGTGCCAGCAGCACTCGCTCCTACGAGCAGTACTTC. This translates into CASSTRSYEQYF.

The genes are TRBV27 and TRBJ2-3; D remains ambiguous. The CDR3 extends over 11 amino acids. Germline CDR1 and CDR2: MNHEY and SMNVEV (reference sequence). V was cut by 8 bases and J by 5 bases, with 8 bases left in between. This CDR3 is CASGHGDTQYF. The DNA for the CDR3 is TGTGCCAGCGGCCATGGAGATACGCAGTATTTT.

The DNA of the CDR3 is TGTGCCAGCAGTTTACTTCTTCTCTCTAGCGGGATTCAGGTCCGGGAGCTGTTTTTT. Translation gives CASSLLLLSSGIQVRELFF. The chain recombines TRBV28 with TRBJ2-2; 9 nucleotides match TRBD2. The CDR3 has 19 amino acids. Per the germline V gene, CDR1 is MDHEN and CDR2 is SYDVKM. J lost 9 bases, V lost 2 bases, and 19 bases had no gene match.

This clone was seen just once. The gene calls are TRBV4-3 and TRBJ2-2; D not certain. The germline gives CDR1 LGHNA, CDR2 YSLEER. There are 15 residues in the CDR3. The V gene lost 0 bases and the J gene lost 4 bases, with 9 bases spanning the gap. CDR3 DNA: TGCGCCAGCAGCCAAGAGGCCCTGATCACCGGGGAGCTGTTTTTT. It codes for CASSQEALITGELFF.

The rearrangement links TRBV12-5 to TRBJ1-1; the D is unclear. V shed 1 base and J shed 0 bases, with 6 bases lying between them. There are 14 residues in the CDR3. From germline, CDR1 is LGHNT and CDR2 FRNRAP. In DNA, the CDR3 is TGTGCTAGTGGTTTGGGGCAGATGAACACTGAAGCTTTCTTT. As protein: CASGLGQMNTEAFF.

The J gene is TRBJ2-4, the V gene TRBV9, with 8 nucleotides matching TRBD1. In germline, CDR1 is SGDLS, CDR2 YYNGEE. This CDR3 spans 17 amino acids. V shed 2 bases, J shed 8 bases, and the junction held 15 bases outside the gene matches. For the CDR3, the DNA is TGTGCCAGCAGCGTCGGGACAGGTGGGGGTAGGGTGTACATTCAGTACTTC. Translating gives CASSVGTGGGRVYIQYF.

The chain recombines TRBV7-2 with TRBJ1-1; TRBD1 is a possible D gene (5 bases). CDR3 length: 13 amino acids. The V gene's germline CDR1 is SGHTA and CDR2 FQGNSA. Trimming left V 7 bases short and J 5 bases short, with 14 bases between. The CDR3 DNA sequence: TGTGCCAGCACCACTCAGGGAATGACTGAAGCTTTCTTT. Protein sequence: CASTTQGMTEAFF.

The J gene is TRBJ1-3, the V gene TRBV30; D not certain. V was shortened by 5 bases and J by 4 bases, with 6 bases between the two germline ends. The CDR3 loop spans 11 amino acids. Germline assignment: CDR1 GTSNPN and CDR2 SVGIG (reference sequence). The CDR3 bases are TGTGCCTGGGAAGCGGGAAACACCATATATTTT. This sequence encodes CAWEAGNTIYF.

The chain joins TRBV19 to TRBJ1-1; 8 positions match TRBD1. Germline loops: CDR1 LNHDA, CDR2 SQIVND (reference sequence). J was trimmed by 8 bases and V by 6 bases; bases with no gene match: 11. The CDR3 contains 14 residues. CDR3 sequence: CASRPSDRVKEAFF. DNA of the CDR3: TGTGCCAGTAGACCATCGGACAGGGTCAAGGAAGCTTTCTTT.

This sequence joins TRBV5-6 and TRBJ1-1; 9 nucleotides align to TRBD1. CDR1 is SGHDT and CDR2 is YYEEEE in the germline V gene. This CDR3 contains 15 residues. V was clipped by 4 bases and J by 4 bases; unmatched bases: 8. The CDR3 nucleotides are TGTGCCAGCAGCCATGGTGACAGGGGGGGCACTGAAGCTTTCTTT. Protein product: CASSHGDRGGTEAFF. Supplemented by reference TRBV5-6 and TRBJ1-1, the full variable domain reads DAGVTQSPTHLIKTRGQQVTLRCSPKSGHDTVSWYQQALGQGPQFIFQYYEEEERQRGNFPDRFSGHQFPNYSSELNVNALLLGDSALYLCASSHGDRGGTEAFFGQGTRLTVV.

The chain carries TRBV15 and TRBJ2-2; D is unresolved. V was clipped by 1 base and J by 4 bases, with 7 bases between them. Germline lookup yields CDR1 LNHNV and CDR2 YYDKDF (reference sequence). The CDR3 is 14 amino acids. The CDR3 spells CATSRASFTGELFF. In nucleotides, the CDR3 is TGTGCCACCAGCAGAGCCAGTTTCACCGGGGAGCTGTTTTTT.

The rearrangement uses TRBV7-9 and TRBJ2-3; 7 nucleotides match TRBD2. CDR1 is SEHNR, CDR2 FQNEAQ, per germline (reference sequence). V shed 1 base and J 4 bases; nucleotides not matched to a gene: 14. This CDR3 has 18 amino acids. CDR3 residues: CASSLGFVRGSESDTQYF. The CDR3 DNA sequence: TGTGCCAGCAGCTTAGGGTTCGTTCGCGGGAGCGAGTCAGATACGCAGTATTTT.

This clone was seen once. V and J are TRBV7-6 and TRBJ2-1; tentative D call: TRBD2 (5 bases). CDR1 and CDR2 from the germline V gene are SGHVS and FNYEAQ. V was trimmed by 4 bases and J by 9 bases, leaving 7 bases between them. This CDR3 contains 11 residues. The CDR3 region is CASSSGSEQFF. The CDR3 DNA follows: TGTGCCAGCAGCTCTGGGAGTGAGCAGTTCTTC.

The chain uses TRBV27 and TRBJ2-1; 7 bases fit TRBD2. The ends lost 4 bases at V and 13 bases at J; junction bases unmatched: 10. Germline-derived CDR1 and CDR2 are MNHEY and SMNVEV (reference sequence). CDR3 length equals 13 residues. CDR3 nucleotides: TGTGCCAGCAGTTCGCGGGGGAAGTCGGAACAGTTCTTC. Amino acid sequence: CASSSRGKSEQFF.